This T cell receptor beta chain is from a study of blood T cells in healthy people across ages. On this clonotype: Its antigen remains unidentified.

For every donor, a draw yielded 8.5 to 10 milliliters of peripheral blood. Overall study findings and caveats: Total diversity from one million sequenced T cells was likely underestimated.

A second PCR, run for 7 to 11 cycles, used a sample-barcoded 5' primer plus a J-beta primer mix. TCRdb reprocessed the 5' RACE reads via MiXCR and lists one record per CDR3 protein. The sample carries approximately 1.5 million distinct CDR3 sequences, roughly 30% recorded once. The ends lost 2 bases at V and 6 bases at J; junction bases unmatched: 12. Germline V lookup: CDR1 DFQATT, CDR2 SNEGSKA (reference sequence). The length of the CDR3 is 16 residues. The chain recombines TRBV20-1 with TRBJ2-5, with TRBD2 matching 10 bases. This sequence originates from a woman in her 30s in good health. Material for sequencing was blood. This chain's CDR3 is CSARFSLAGAGKTQYF. The CDR3 coding sequence is TGCAGTGCTAGATTTTCGCTAGCGGGAGCGGGAAAGACCCAGTACTTC.